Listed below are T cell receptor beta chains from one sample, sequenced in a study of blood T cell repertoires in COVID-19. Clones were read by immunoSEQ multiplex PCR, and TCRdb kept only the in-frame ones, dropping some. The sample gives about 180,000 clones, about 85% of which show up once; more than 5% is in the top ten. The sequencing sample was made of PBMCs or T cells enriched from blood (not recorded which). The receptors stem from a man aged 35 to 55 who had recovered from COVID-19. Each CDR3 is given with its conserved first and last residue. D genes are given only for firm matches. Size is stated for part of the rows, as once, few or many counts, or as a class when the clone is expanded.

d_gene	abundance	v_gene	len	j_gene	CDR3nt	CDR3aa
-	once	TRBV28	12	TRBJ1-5	TGTGCCAGCAGTTCTCCCCCCCAGCCCCAGCATTTT	CASSSPPQPQHF
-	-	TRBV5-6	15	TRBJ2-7	TGTGCCAGCAGCTTAGGCCACAGGGGAGGCTACGAGCAGTACTTC	CASSLGHRGGYEQYF
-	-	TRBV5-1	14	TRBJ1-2	TGCGCCAGCAGTAGAAGCGAGTATAACTATGGCTACACCTTC	CASSRSEYNYGYTF
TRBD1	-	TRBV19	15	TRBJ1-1	TGTGCCAGTAGTATGGGACAGGGGACGAACACTGAAGCTTTCTTT	CASSMGQGTNTEAFF
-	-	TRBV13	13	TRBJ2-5	TGTGCCAGCAGCCCGACAGTCCAAGAGACCCAGTACTTC	CASSPTVQETQYF
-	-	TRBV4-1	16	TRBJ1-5	TGCGCCAGCAGCCAAGCCCCGGACAGCCGAGTGCAGCCCCAGCATTTT	CASSQAPDSRVQPQHF
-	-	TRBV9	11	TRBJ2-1	TGTGCCAGCAGCACCAGCGGGGAGCAGTTCTTC	CASSTSGEQFF
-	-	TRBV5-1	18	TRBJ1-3	TGCGCCAGCAGCGCAGGACCTGGAGGGCTCAGCTCTGGAAACACCATATATTTT	CASSAGPGGLSSGNTIYF
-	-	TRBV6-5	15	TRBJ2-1	TGTGCCAGCAGTCAACAGGCCCCAGTAGGCAATGAGCAGTTCTTC	CASSQQAPVGNEQFF
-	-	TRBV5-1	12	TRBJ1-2	TGCGCCAGCAGCCCCGGGTTCTATGGCTACACCTTC	CASSPGFYGYTF
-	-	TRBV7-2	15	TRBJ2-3	TGTGCCAGCAGCCCGGGGATCGACTCAACAGATACGCAGTATTTT	CASSPGIDSTDTQYF
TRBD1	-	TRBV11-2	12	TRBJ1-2	TGTGCCAGCAGCTTAGGGGACAGGGGGGACACCTTC	CASSLGDRGDTF
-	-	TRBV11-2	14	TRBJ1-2	TGTGCCAGCAGCCTGGACCTCCCTTCGGGAGGCTACACCTTC	CASSLDLPSGGYTF
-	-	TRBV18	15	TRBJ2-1	TGTGCCAGCTCACTACGGGACAACCCCTACAATGAGCAGTTCTTC	CASSLRDNPYNEQFF
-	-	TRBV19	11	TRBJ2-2	TGTGCCAGTACTAACACCGGGGAGCTGTTTTTT	CASTNTGELFF
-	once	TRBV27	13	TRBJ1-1	TGTGCCAGCAGTCCCTTCCCGGACACTGAAGCTTTCTTT	CASSPFPDTEAFF
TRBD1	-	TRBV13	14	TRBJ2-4	TGTGCCAGCGGGCCGGACAGGGACAGAAACATTCAGTACTTC	CASGPDRDRNIQYF
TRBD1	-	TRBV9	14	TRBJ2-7	TGTGCCAGCAGCCCCCGGGACAGGGTATACGAGCAGTACTTC	CASSPRDRVYEQYF
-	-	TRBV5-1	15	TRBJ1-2	TGCGCCAGCAGCTTGTTGACAGTTTTTAACTATGGCTACACCTTC	CASSLLTVFNYGYTF
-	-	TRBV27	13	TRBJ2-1	TGTGCCAGCAGTTTGGCAGGGTGGAATGAGCAGTTCTTC	CASSLAGWNEQFF
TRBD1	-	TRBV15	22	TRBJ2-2	TGTGCCACCAGCAGAGGGACAGGGTCTGTCCGTGGGGGGTGGGGCAACACCGGGGAGCTGTTTTTT	CATSRGTGSVRGGWGNTGELFF
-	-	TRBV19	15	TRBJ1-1	TGTGCCAGTAGTCCGGCAGGGGCCAGGTGGACTGAAGCTTTCTTT	CASSPAGARWTEAFF